These 8 T cell receptor beta chains were all obtained from the same sample, sequenced in a study of T cell repertoires in cytomegalovirus infection. Each CDR3 protein gets one entry after TCRdb re-called the reads with MiXCR. The sample holds 400,000 or so distinct CDR3 sequences, 15% to 20% seen once. Sequenced sample: PBMCs. These receptor sequences come from a human donor in good health (CMV status not recorded). Some clones in this sample may be carry-over from other donors' samples.

This clonotype was recorded many times. The chain uses TRBV7-9 and TRBJ2-7; D assignment may be TRBD1 or TRBD2 (5 bases each). This CDR3 is 17 amino acids long. The V gene's germline CDR1 is SEHNR and CDR2 FQNEAQ (reference sequence). V lost 5 bases to trimming and J lost 0 bases, with 20 bases between them. The CDR3 loop is CASSALRDGKSSYEQYF. CDR3 in DNA: TGTGCCAGCAGCGCCCTTCGGGACGGGAAGAGCTCCTACGAGCAGTACTTC.

This clonotype was detected ten times or more. The chain recombines TRBV6-1 with TRBJ1-2; tentative D call: TRBD1 (6 bases). The V gene's germline CDR1 is MNHNS and CDR2 SASEGT. The CDR3 extends over 14 amino acids. The V end lost 5 bases, the J end lost 4 bases, and 14 bases lay between the germline ends. The CDR3 loop is CASSYGGQPYGYTF. CDR3 nucleotide sequence: TGTGCCAGCAGTTATGGAGGACAGCCCTATGGCTACACCTTC.

The rearrangement uses TRBV6-5 and TRBJ1-2, with D possibly being TRBD1 (6 bases). Between the trimmed V and J ends, which lost 5 bases and 3 bases, there was a span of 19 bases. The CDR3 spans 16 residues. Germline lookup yields CDR1 MNHEY and CDR2 SVGAGI. CDR3 protein: CASSTRRGARHYGYTF. In DNA form, the CDR3 reads TGTGCCAGCAGTACGCGTCGGGGGGCGCGTCACTATGGCTACACCTTC.

This chain joins TRBV7-2 and TRBJ2-7; 8 nucleotides line up with TRBD2. CDR3 size: 12 residues. Trimming removed 11 bases from V and 7 bases from J; junction bases left unmatched: 10. Germline CDR1 reads SGHTA; CDR2 reads FQGNSA. DNA of the CDR3: TGTGCCGCTGGAAACCGGGAGGGAGAGCAGTACTTC. It translates to CAAGNREGEQYF.

The table lists this clonotype with many counts. The CDR3 here is CASSLAGTFGSNQPQHF. CDR3 bases: TGTGCCAGCAGCTTAGCAGGGACCTTCGGTAGCAATCAGCCCCAGCATTTT. V is TRBV7-8 and J is TRBJ1-5, with D perhaps TRBD1 (5 bases). Germline values: CDR1 SGHVS, CDR2 FQNEAQ. V dropped 0 bases and J dropped 0 bases, with 12 bases sitting between them. The CDR3 is 17 residues long.

This clonotype was seen only a few times. The chain combines TRBV9 with TRBJ2-1; no clear D. V was pared by 0 bases and J by 5 bases, with 9 bases between. CDR3 length: 14 residues. The germline V gene has CDR1 SGDLS and CDR2 YYNGEE. The CDR3 reads CASSVARTDNEQFF. The DNA for the CDR3 is TGTGCCAGCAGCGTAGCTAGAACAGACAATGAGCAGTTCTTC. Using reference TRBV9 and TRBJ2-1 for the parts outside the CDR3, the full variable domain is DSGVTQTPKHLITATGQRVTLRCSPRSGDLSVYWYQQSLDQGLQFLIQYYNGEERAKGNILERFSAQQFPDLHSELNLSSLELGDSALYFCASSVARTDNEQFFGPGTRLTVL.

CDR3 region: CASSTDREESPLHF. CDR3 sequence (DNA): TGCGCCAGCAGCACGGACAGGGAGGAGTCACCCCTCCACTTT. The chain carries TRBV5-1 and TRBJ1-6, with 8 bases identical to TRBD1. The CDR3 runs 14 residues. Germline values: CDR1 SGHRS, CDR2 YFSETQ. V trimming: 4 bases; J trimming: 10 bases; junction bases outside the gene matches: 7.

The V call is TRBV5-6, the J call TRBJ2-1; a possible D gene is TRBD2 (6 bases). Per the germline V gene, CDR1 is SGHDT and CDR2 is YYEEEE. This CDR3 region has 16 residues. Trimming pared 3 bases from V and 4 bases from J, leaving 17 bases between. This CDR3 reads CASSWGSGEVYNEQFF. CDR3 coding DNA: TGTGCCAGCAGCTGGGGATCGGGGGAAGTGTACAATGAGCAGTTCTTC.